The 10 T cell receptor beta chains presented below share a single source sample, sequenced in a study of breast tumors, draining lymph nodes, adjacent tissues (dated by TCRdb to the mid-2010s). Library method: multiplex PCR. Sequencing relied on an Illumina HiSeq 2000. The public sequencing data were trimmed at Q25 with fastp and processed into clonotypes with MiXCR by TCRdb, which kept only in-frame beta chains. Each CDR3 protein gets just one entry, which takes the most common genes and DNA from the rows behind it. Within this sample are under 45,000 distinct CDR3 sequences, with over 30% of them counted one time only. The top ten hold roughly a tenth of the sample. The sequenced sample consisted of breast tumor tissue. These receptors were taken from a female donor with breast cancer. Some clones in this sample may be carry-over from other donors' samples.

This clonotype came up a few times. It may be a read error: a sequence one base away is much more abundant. The CDR3 here is CAMDRAGGQYF. DNA for the CDR3: TGTGCCATGGACAGGGCGGGCGGGCAGTACTTC. The V gene is TRBV2, the J gene TRBJ2-7, with TRBD1 matching 8 bases. CDR1 is SNHLY, CDR2 FYNNEI, per germline. With V trimmed by 10 bases and J by 9 bases, 8 bases remained unmatched. The length of the CDR3 is 11 residues.

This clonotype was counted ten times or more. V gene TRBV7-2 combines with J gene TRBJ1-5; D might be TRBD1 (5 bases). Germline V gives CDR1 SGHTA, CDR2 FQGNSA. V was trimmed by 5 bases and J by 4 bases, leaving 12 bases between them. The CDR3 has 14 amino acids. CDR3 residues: CASSPAGGNQPQHF. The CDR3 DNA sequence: TGTGCCAGCAGCCCGGCGGGGGGAAATCAGCCCCAGCATTTT.

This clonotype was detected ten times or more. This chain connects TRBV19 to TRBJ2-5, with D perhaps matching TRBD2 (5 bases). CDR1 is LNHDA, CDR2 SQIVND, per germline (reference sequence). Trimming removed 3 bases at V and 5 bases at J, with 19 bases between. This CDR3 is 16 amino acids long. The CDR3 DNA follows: TGTGCCAGTAGTATCGGACCGGGGTTATCGGGGGAGACCCAGTACTTC. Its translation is CASSIGPGLSGETQYF.

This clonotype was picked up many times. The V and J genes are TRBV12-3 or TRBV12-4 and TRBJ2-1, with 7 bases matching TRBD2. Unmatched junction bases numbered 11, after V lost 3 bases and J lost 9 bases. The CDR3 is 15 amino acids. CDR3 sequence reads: CASSFFYPGGSEQFF. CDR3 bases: TGTGCCAGCAGTTTCTTCTACCCGGGAGGTAGTGAGCAGTTCTTC.

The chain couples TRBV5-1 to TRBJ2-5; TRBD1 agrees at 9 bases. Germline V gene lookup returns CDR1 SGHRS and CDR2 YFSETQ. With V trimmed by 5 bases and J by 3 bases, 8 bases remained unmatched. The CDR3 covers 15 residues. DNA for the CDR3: TGCGCCAGCAGTTTCGACAGGGGGGAAAAAGAGACCCAGTACTTC. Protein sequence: CASSFDRGEKETQYF.

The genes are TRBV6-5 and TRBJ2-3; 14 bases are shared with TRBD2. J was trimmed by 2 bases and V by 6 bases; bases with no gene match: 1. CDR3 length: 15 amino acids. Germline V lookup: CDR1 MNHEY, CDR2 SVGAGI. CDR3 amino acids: CASRGLAGATDTQYF. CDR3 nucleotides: TGTGCCAGCAGGGGACTAGCGGGAGCCACAGATACGCAGTATTTT.

CDR3 DNA sequence: TGTGCCAGCAGTGTCGTTTCCCCCACAGATACGCAGTATTTT. The encoded protein is CASSVVSPTDTQYF. The rearrangement uses TRBV7-9 and TRBJ2-3, with unresolved D. CDR3 length: 14 residues. Germline CDR1 and CDR2: SEHNR and FQNEAQ (reference sequence). Trimming shortened V by 6 bases and J by 2 bases, and 12 bases separated the two germline ends.

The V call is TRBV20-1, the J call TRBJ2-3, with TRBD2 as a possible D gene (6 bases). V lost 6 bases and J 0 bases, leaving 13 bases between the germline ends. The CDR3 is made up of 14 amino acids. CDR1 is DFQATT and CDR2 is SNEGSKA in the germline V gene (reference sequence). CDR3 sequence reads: CSATGVLSTDTQYF. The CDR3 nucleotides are TGCAGTGCCACGGGGGTACTGAGCACAGATACGCAGTATTTT.

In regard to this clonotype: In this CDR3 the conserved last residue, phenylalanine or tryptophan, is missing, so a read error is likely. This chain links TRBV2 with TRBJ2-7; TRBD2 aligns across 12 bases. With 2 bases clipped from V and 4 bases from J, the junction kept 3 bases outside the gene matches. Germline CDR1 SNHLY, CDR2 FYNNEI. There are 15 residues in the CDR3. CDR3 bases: TGTGCCAGCAGTGAACTAGCGGGAGGGCCGTACGAGCAGTACTCC. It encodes CASSELAGGPYEQYS.

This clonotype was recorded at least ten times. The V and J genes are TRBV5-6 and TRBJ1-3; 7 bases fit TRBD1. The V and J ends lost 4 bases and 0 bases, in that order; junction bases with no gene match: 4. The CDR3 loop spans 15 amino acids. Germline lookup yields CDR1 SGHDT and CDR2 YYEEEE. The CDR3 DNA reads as TGTGCCAGCAGCGGCGACAGGGACTCTGGAAACACCATATATTTT. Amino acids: CASSGDRDSGNTIYF.